This TCR beta chain was recorded in a study of graft-versus-host responses after intestinal transplantation. Study details: Induction using anti-thymocyte globulin, followed by tacrolimus and steroids for about 3 years, was given to all recipients.

TCRdb's table, derived via immunoSEQ multiplex PCR, lists solely in-frame clones and lacks some. Here the sample spans 45,000 to 50,000 clones, roughly 91% being singletons. Sequences were derived from PBMCs, sampled about 120 weeks after a first intestinal transplant, on the day of a second. The sequence was collected from a human patient who received an intestinal transplant, so some T cells may come from the graft donor.

DNA for the CDR3: TGTGCCTGGAGCGGACTACTAGCGGGAGAAAGCTCCTACAATGAGCAGTTCTTC. Its protein is CAWSGLLAGESSYNEQFF. The rearrangement uses TRBV30 and TRBJ2-1, with 11 bases that match TRBD2. CDR1 is GTSNPN and CDR2 is SVGIG in the germline V gene (reference sequence). This CDR3 comprises 18 residues. J was trimmed by 0 bases and V by 3 bases; bases with no gene match: 10.